These 21 T cell receptor beta chains originate from one sample sequenced in a study of human CD8 memory T cell subsets (dated by TCRdb to 2020 to 2021). The reads were generated on a NextSeq 550. A Human TCR Profiling Kit was used to prepare UMI-labeled 5' RACE TCRbeta libraries. The reads underwent TCRdb reprocessing, giving one record for each CDR3 protein sequence and no DNA. The sample's own table lists about 6,200 distinct CDR3 sequences. Roughly 33% of the sample belongs to the ten largest clones. The specimen sequenced was CD8+ effector memory T cells (TEM) sorted from PBMCs. The cell subset or site tag for this specimen amounts to: effector memory CD8 T cells, CCR7- CD45RO+ CD95+. These receptors were obtained from a human donor in good health.

J is TRBJ2-7 and V is TRBV14. Germline lookup yields CDR1 SGHDN and CDR2 FVKESK. This CDR3 has 13 amino acids. CDR3: CASRPTGSYEQYF.

This clonotype is identified as large from frequency. This chain joins TRBV7-8 and TRBJ2-7. The germline V gene has CDR1 SGHVS and CDR2 FQNEAQ. The CDR3 contains 13 residues. The CDR3 here is CASSPGIGYEQYF.

V gene TRBV15 combines with J gene TRBJ2-7; with no DNA, the TCRdb D assignment of TRBD1 cannot be verified. CDR1 and CDR2 from the germline V gene are LNHNV and YYDKDF (reference sequence). The CDR3 is made up of 13 amino acids. The CDR3 region is CATSRGRDYEQYF.

The chain employs TRBV6-2 or TRBV6-3 and TRBJ2-7; the D call from TCRdb, TRBD1, cannot be confirmed without DNA. CDR3 size: 14 residues. Germline CDR1 and CDR2: MNHEY and SVGEGT. The chain's CDR3 is CASSLPGRTYEQYF.

This chain links TRBV5-5 with TRBJ2-1; checking the TCRdb D call of TRBD1 is not possible without DNA. CDR3 length equals 16 residues. Germline lookup yields CDR1 SGHKS and CDR2 YYEKEE (reference sequence). The CDR3 loop is CASSLLLFQGNNEQFF.

By frequency, this clonotype is medium-sized. J is TRBJ2-2 and V is TRBV10-3; TCRdb returns TRBD2, unconfirmable since there is no DNA. Germline loops: CDR1 ENHRY, CDR2 SYGVKD. The CDR3 contains 16 residues. The chain's CDR3 is CAISESAREGQEELFF.

The CDR3 loop reads CATSRDLLAGTYEQYF. The chain combines TRBV15 with TRBJ2-7; TCRdb lists TRBD2, though no DNA is available to test this call. Germline V gene sequence: CDR1 LNHNV, CDR2 YYDKDF (reference sequence). The CDR3 contains 16 residues.

The V and J genes are TRBV11-2 and TRBJ2-2; TCRdb reports TRBD2, a call that lacks DNA to check it against. Germline CDR1 is SGHAT and CDR2 is FQNNGV. This CDR3 comprises 13 residues. The CDR3 region is CASSDERTGELFF.

The chain employs TRBV5-1 and TRBJ1-1. The germline CDR1 and CDR2 sequences are SGHRS and YFSETQ. The length of the CDR3 is 13 residues. Here the CDR3 reads CASSLDKNTEAFF.

The J gene is TRBJ2-7, the V gene TRBV27; the TRBD1 assignment by TCRdb is unverifiable without DNA. Germline-derived CDR1 and CDR2 are MNHEY and SMNVEV (reference sequence). This CDR3 has 13 residues. CDR3 amino acids: CASSLSVGGEQYF.

This clonotype is classed as large by frequency. The V and J genes are TRBV5-1 and TRBJ1-1; the TCRdb D gene call, TRBD1, has no DNA to confirm it. Per germline, CDR1 SGHRS and CDR2 YFSETQ. CDR3 length: 17 residues. Here the CDR3 reads CASSLEAVGAVNTEAFF.

The rearrangement uses TRBV15 and TRBJ2-5; TCRdb returns TRBD2, unconfirmable since there is no DNA. The CDR3 loop spans 13 amino acids. Germline V CDR1 and CDR2: LNHNV, YYDKDF (reference sequence). The CDR3 spells CATSTPGGPFQYF.

This clonotype is labeled large based on frequency. The chain is built from TRBV29-1 and TRBJ2-5; with no DNA, the TCRdb D assignment of TRBD1 cannot be verified. The CDR3 sequence is 14 residues long. Per the germline V gene, CDR1 is SQVTM and CDR2 is ANQGSEA. Here the CDR3 reads CSASDRDLEETQYF.

The chain employs TRBV6-5 and TRBJ2-5; without DNA, the TCRdb call of TRBD1 cannot be checked. Germline V gives CDR1 MNHEY, CDR2 SVGAGI. The CDR3 length is 16 residues. CDR3 loop: CASSSDRDRGQETQYF.

This sequence joins TRBV20-1 and TRBJ2-2; TCRdb returns TRBD2, unconfirmable since there is no DNA. Germline V gene lookup returns CDR1 DFQATT and CDR2 SNEGSKA (reference sequence). The CDR3 extends over 16 amino acids. CDR3 region: CSARDTGTSVIGELFF.

The chain has TRBV7-8 and TRBJ1-2; with no DNA, the TCRdb D assignment of TRBD1 cannot be verified. This CDR3 comprises 16 residues. In germline, CDR1 is SGHVS, CDR2 FQNEAQ. The CDR3 loop is CASSPLMDSLIYGYTF.

The chain recombines TRBV7-9 with TRBJ2-1; the TRBD2 assignment by TCRdb is unverifiable without DNA. This CDR3 comprises 12 residues. CDR1 is SEHNR, CDR2 FQNEAQ, per germline (reference sequence). The CDR3 loop reads CASSIGGLEQFF.

This chain joins TRBV6-4 and TRBJ2-3; TCRdb selects TRBD2, and the lack of DNA leaves this call unchecked. The CDR3 consists of 16 residues. From germline, CDR1 is MRHNA and CDR2 SNTAGT. The CDR3 region is CASSDSGTSGTDTQYF.

The chain combines TRBV6-1 with TRBJ2-1; TCRdb lists TRBD1, though no DNA is available to test this call. Germline V gives CDR1 MNHNS, CDR2 SASEGT. The CDR3 spans 15 residues. CDR3 residues: CASSEQGGGYNEQFF.

This clonotype is medium-sized by frequency. This chain connects TRBV9 to TRBJ2-7. Germline-derived CDR1 and CDR2 are SGDLS and YYNGEE. The CDR3 extends over 13 amino acids. CDR3 loop: CASSVDQFYEQYF.

This chain uses TRBV28 with TRBJ1-5; there is no DNA to check the TCRdb D call of TRBD1. The germline CDR1 and CDR2 sequences are MDHEN and SYDVKM. The CDR3 is made up of 23 amino acids. CDR3: CASSRMLGTGRPSPLYSNQPQHF. The full variable domain, completed using reference TRBV28 and TRBJ1-5, is DVKVTQSSRYLVKRTGEKVFLECVQDMDHENMFWYRQDPGLGLRLIYFSYDVKMKEKGDIPEGYSVSREKKERFSLILESASTNQTSMYLCASSRMLGTGRPSPLYSNQPQHFGDGTRLSIL.